This TCR beta chain came from a study of immune evolution from preneoplasia to lung adenocarcinoma. Assay: immunoSEQ multiplex PCR; the TCRdb copy retains only in-frame clones and omits some. The repertoire includes roughly 9,200 clones, around 75% of them detected once, and about 8.3% sits in the top ten. As regards this clone: Antigen specificity is unknown.

This CDR3 is built from 18 residues. Per germline, CDR1 SGHNT and CDR2 YYREEE (reference sequence). V lost 1 base to trimming and J lost 2 bases; unmatched junction nucleotides: 12. Study outcomes and limitations: KRAS-mutant nodules had the highest T cell clonality.

This sequence joins TRBV5-4 and TRBJ2-3, with 8 bases identical to TRBD1. The sequence was obtained from a donor at least 70 years old with lung adenocarcinoma. Source material: FFPE minimally invasive lung adenocarcinoma tissue. CDR3 sequence: CASSLFWSETGDTDTQYF. In DNA, the CDR3 is TGTGCCAGCAGCTTGTTCTGGTCCGAGACAGGGGACACAGATACGCAGTATTTT.